This T cell receptor beta chain was found in a study of blood T cell repertoires in COVID-19. Authors' data handling: Nucleated cell counts were estimated from reference gene primer amplification. Profiling relied on immunoSEQ multiplex PCR, and the TCRdb table lists in-frame clones only, not all of them. V and J calls and clone size come straight from that table; D and trimming were deduced from the DNA. Of roughly 380,000 clones listed, roughly 87% are singletons. Participant-reported clinical history was the basis for cohort assignment. Before being deemed recovered, Cohort 3 donors had two negative PCRs, clearance, or symptom resolution. From germline, CDR1 is SEHNR and CDR2 FQNEAQ (reference sequence). V lost 0 bases and J lost 4, with 9 bases in between. The CDR3 is 15 residues long.

Sequenced sample: PBMCs or T cells enriched from blood (not recorded which). This TCR was recovered from a woman in her 30s who had recovered from COVID-19. V gene TRBV7-9 combines with J gene TRBJ2-2; D is perhaps TRBD1 (6 bases). Written as DNA, the CDR3 is TGTGCCAGCAGCTTAGCGGGGGCTCGCACCGGGGAGCTGTTTTTT. It is translated as CASSLAGARTGELFF.